This record looks at one T cell receptor beta chain sequence and its context. This clonotype was picked up many times. Its antigen is not yet known. The sample holds no much larger clone one base away, and base qualities are not on file. From the germline V gene, CDR1 is SGHTA and CDR2 is FQGNSA. Including cysteine and phenylalanine, the CDR3 has 14 amino acids. The only DNA kept is the CDR3, 42 bases in frame from the first base. V gives up 5 bases and J gives up 2 bases, and the segment between their germline ends measures 11 bases. The library relied on 5' RACE. Reads for this sample came from a NextSeq 500. The TCR library protocol attached unique molecular identifiers to individual cDNA molecules to correct for sequencing error and PCR bias. Both TCR alpha and beta chains were sequenced, and tight co-correlation was observed between alpha and beta sequence abundances in each sample. As for how the authors treated the data: V gene, J gene and CDR3 annotation of TCR sequences was performed with Decombinator V4. Expanded TCRs were defined as changing significantly between any two time points under a Poisson model with p below 0.0001. Abundances of TCRs were expressed as counts per million after normalisation to the total number of TCRs sequenced in each sample. TRAV1-2 paired with TRAJ12, TRAJ20 or TRAJ33 defined MAIT TCRs, while TRAV10 paired with TRAJ18 defined iNKT TCRs. VDJdb, accessed 1 November 2021, was searched for CMV, EBV and SARS-CoV-2 annotated TCRs, excluding TCRs annotated for multiple antigens. TCRdb reprocessed the public reads (quality trimming at Q25 with fastp, clone calling with MiXCR) and kept in-frame beta chains. Each entry merges the rows of one CDR3 protein and shows their most common DNA and genes. TCRdb's processing, not the study's, gives the V and J calls here. The sample contains tens of thousands of distinct CDR3 sequences, around 8.4% of them found a single time. Around 4.2% of the sample goes to the ten largest clones.

These data come from a study of early T cells in non-severe SARS-CoV-2 infection (dated by TCRdb to the early 2020s). With respect to the entire study: Bulk RNA from unsorted whole blood was used for TCR sequencing, so alpha and beta chains could not be paired.

General findings and caveats noted by the study authors: Matching against VDJdb was skewed toward anti-spike CD8 responses, likely underestimated virus-specific expansions, and missed private and CD4 specificities.

Set within a cohort of healthcare workers in London, UK, this nested case-control study involved weekly PCR testing of nasopharyngeal swabs along with blood sampling. Between 23 and 31 March 2020, the week of the UK lockdown, healthcare workers were enrolled and then followed up weekly for as long as 16 weeks. The chain was built from TRBV7-2 and TRBJ2-3; a confident D gene designation cannot be given. The clonotype comes from an adult who was a healthcare worker with PCR-confirmed SARS-CoV-2 infection or an uninfected control (not recorded which). Sequencing was carried out using whole blood. In nucleotides, the sequence is TGTGCCAGCAGCCCGGCCCACTCCACAGATACGCAGTATTTT. This is translated as CASSPAHSTDTQYF.